A single sample gave rise to the 19 T cell receptor beta chains below, sequenced in a study of T cells in localized non-small cell lung cancer (TCRdb year 2020). Preparation of the library involved the immunoSEQ multiplex PCR assay. The clones in this table, taken by TCRdb from immuneACCESS, are in-frame only. Not every clone is retained; where verified, under half of the shortfall comes from an unresolved V gene, and the cause of the rest is unknown. The sample table shows some 41,000 clones, and around nine tenths are seen once. In total, the top ten clones hold over 9.5% of the sample. The material sequenced was PBMCs, taken before any cancer treatment. All receptors derive from a woman aged 40 to 75 with stage II lung adenocarcinoma.

The CDR3 reads CASFRGGARADTQYF. The CDR3, as DNA: TGTGCCAGCTTCCGGGGGGGGGCCCGGGCAGATACGCAGTATTTT. The rearrangement joins TRBV6-1 to TRBJ2-3; 8 bases match TRBD2. The CDR3 contains 15 residues. Germline V gives CDR1 MNHNS, CDR2 SASEGT. Unmatched junction bases numbered 11, after V lost 8 bases and J lost 4 bases.

The chain employs TRBV15 and TRBJ1-5, with D possibly matching TRBD1 (5 bases). The CDR3 is 16 amino acids. The V end lost 0 bases, the J end lost 5 bases, and 14 bases lay between the germline ends. The V gene's germline CDR1 is LNHNV and CDR2 YYDKDF (reference sequence). CDR3 in amino acids: CATSRERGRADQPQHF. The CDR3 nucleotides read TGTGCCACCAGCAGAGAACGTGGCAGGGCTGATCAGCCCCAGCATTTT.

This sequence joins TRBV5-1 and TRBJ2-7; 8 bases align to TRBD2. The CDR3 contains 14 residues. CDR1 is SGHRS, CDR2 YFSETQ, per germline. The V and J ends lost 1 base and 5 bases, in that order; junction bases with no gene match: 5. CDR3 sequence: CASSLRAGVNEQYF. Written as DNA, the CDR3 is TGCGCCAGCAGCTTGCGAGCGGGAGTCAACGAGCAGTACTTC.

The chain uses TRBV5-6 and TRBJ2-1; unclear D gene. The CDR3 is made up of 13 amino acids. Trimming removed 6 bases at V and 5 bases at J, with 12 bases between. Per germline, CDR1 SGHDT and CDR2 YYEEEE. The CDR3 reads CASNNLYNNEQFF. CDR3 DNA sequence: TGTGCCAGCAACAACCTTTATAACAATGAGCAGTTCTTC.

This CDR3 is CASSYSRSRARGYTF. The DNA of the CDR3 is TGTGCCAGCAGTTACTCGAGATCCAGGGCGCGTGGCTACACCTTC. The rearrangement links TRBV6-5 to TRBJ1-2; weak D call: TRBD1 (5 bases). The CDR3 extends over 15 amino acids. Trimming pared 0 bases from V and 7 bases from J, leaving 15 bases between. CDR1 and CDR2 from the germline V gene are MNHEY and SVGAGI.

The chain has TRBV27 and TRBJ1-2; D ambiguous. Germline V gives CDR1 MNHEY, CDR2 SMNVEV (reference sequence). The CDR3 is 12 residues long. V was cut by 6 bases and J by 3 bases, with 8 bases left in between. DNA for the CDR3: TGTGCCAGCAGGGGCGCCCACTATGGCTACACCTTC. It translates to CASRGAHYGYTF.

The chain employs TRBV18 and TRBJ2-1; TRBD2 aligns across 9 bases. With V trimmed by 0 bases and J by 8 bases, 8 bases remained unmatched. Germline V gene sequence: CDR1 KGHSH, CDR2 LQKENI. The CDR3 length is 16 residues. The CDR3 loop is CASSPPGREGLDEQFF. The CDR3 DNA sequence: TGTGCCAGCTCACCACCGGGGCGGGAGGGCCTTGATGAGCAGTTCTTC.

CDR3 in DNA: TGCAGCGGCGATACAGGGGGCAACGAGCAGTACTTC. Translated: CSGDTGGNEQYF. The rearrangement uses TRBV29-1 and TRBJ2-7; 9 bases map to TRBD1. This CDR3 is built from 12 residues. CDR1 SQVTM and CDR2 ANQGSEA come from the germline V gene. V gave up 7 bases and J gave up 5 bases; unmatched junction bases: 6.

The chain links TRBV7-2 to TRBJ2-7; maybe TRBD1 (6 bases). This CDR3 is 14 amino acids long. Trimming stripped 1 base from V and 7 bases from J, with 14 bases between. Germline V gene data show CDR1 as SGHTA and CDR2 as FQGNSA. CDR3 residues: CASSLVSGAGEQYF. In DNA, the CDR3 is TGTGCCAGCAGCTTAGTCTCAGGGGCCGGGGAGCAGTACTTC.

The chain has TRBV5-1 and TRBJ1-1, with D unclear. There are 13 residues in the CDR3. Trimming removed 0 bases at V and 5 bases at J, with 8 bases between. Germline V lookup: CDR1 SGHRS, CDR2 YFSETQ. For the CDR3, the DNA is TGCGCCAGCAGCTTGGCCGGAAAGACTGAAGCTTTCTTT. Translation gives CASSLAGKTEAFF.

The chain combines TRBV6-5 with TRBJ2-1; D not certain. Germline lookup yields CDR1 MNHEY and CDR2 SVGAGI. This CDR3 region has 15 residues. V shed 5 bases and J shed 2 bases, with 13 bases lying between them. The CDR3 protein is CASSPGHGPYNEQFF. The CDR3 DNA reads TGTGCCAGCAGTCCCGGGCACGGGCCCTACAATGAGCAGTTCTTC.

V gene TRBV5-6 combines with J gene TRBJ2-7; TRBD2 aligns across 14 bases. Germline V gives CDR1 SGHDT, CDR2 YYEEEE. The length of the CDR3 is 14 residues. V shed 4 bases, J shed 4 bases, and the junction held 1 base outside the gene matches. This CDR3 reads CASSRLAGGYEQYF. The CDR3 DNA reads as TGTGCCAGCAGCCGACTAGCGGGAGGGTACGAGCAGTACTTC.

The chain combines TRBV5-1 with TRBJ1-1; D unclear. The CDR3 length is 14 residues. Germline V gene sequence: CDR1 SGHRS, CDR2 YFSETQ. Trimming pared 0 bases from V and 1 base from J, leaving 7 bases between. For the CDR3, the DNA is TGCGCCAGCAGCTTGGGAGTTTCGAACACTGAAGCTTTCTTT. Residues: CASSLGVSNTEAFF.

V usage is TRBV5-6 and J usage is TRBJ1-3; D uncertain. Trimming removed 0 bases from V and 0 bases from J, with 7 bases in between. CDR1 is SGHDT, CDR2 YYEEEE, per germline. This CDR3 spans 15 amino acids. The CDR3 DNA reads TGTGCCAGCAGCTTGGACACCTACTCTGGAAACACCATATATTTT. Residues: CASSLDTYSGNTIYF.

This sequence joins TRBV2 and TRBJ2-7; 9 nucleotides match TRBD2. The CDR3 runs to 13 residues. Germline V gives CDR1 SNHLY, CDR2 FYNNEI. J gave up 6 bases and V 7 bases, and 7 bases lay outside the gene matches. The CDR3 nucleotides read TGTGCCAGCACTCCATGGCGGGAGGGCGAGCAGTACTTC. Translated, it gives CASTPWREGEQYF. Using reference TRBV2 and TRBJ2-7 for the parts outside the CDR3, the full variable domain is EPEVTQTPSHQVTQMGQEVILRCVPISNHLYFYWYRQILGQKVEFLVSFYNNEISEKSEIFDDQFSVERPDGSNFTLKIRSTKLEDSAMYFCASTPWREGEQYFGPGTRLTVT.

In its sample, this clone was seen once. This chain links TRBV6-1 with TRBJ2-7; 10 positions agree with TRBD1. The germline gives CDR1 MNHNS, CDR2 SASEGT. The CDR3 covers 15 residues. Trimming at V came to 7 bases and at J to 5 bases, leaving 11 bases not matched to a gene. The CDR3, as DNA: TGTGCCAGCATTTATACCGGGACAGGGGCTCACGAGCAGTACTTC. This sequence encodes CASIYTGTGAHEQYF.

The DNA for the CDR3 is TGTGCCAGCAGGGCCATTACAGGGTGGAGCACTGAAGCTTTCTTT. Protein: CASRAITGWSTEAFF. The V gene is TRBV5-4, the J gene TRBJ1-1; a weak D match, TRBD1 (6 bases). Germline loops: CDR1 SGHNT, CDR2 YYREEE (reference sequence). V was shortened by 5 bases and J by 4 bases, with 18 bases between the two germline ends. The CDR3 runs to 15 residues.

This clone was seen a single time. V is TRBV19 and J is TRBJ2-2; 9 bases match TRBD1. This CDR3 region has 14 residues. Germline V gene lookup returns CDR1 LNHDA and CDR2 SQIVND (reference sequence). Trimming at V came to 9 bases and at J to 6 bases, leaving 8 bases not matched to a gene. This CDR3 reads CASGGRQGAGELFF. The CDR3, as DNA: TGTGCCAGCGGAGGGAGACAGGGGGCCGGGGAGCTGTTTTTT.

The chain uses TRBV6-5 and TRBJ1-1; D is undetermined. In germline, CDR1 is MNHEY, CDR2 SVGAGI. This CDR3 has 11 amino acids. V shed 5 bases and J shed 9 bases, with 10 bases lying between them. This CDR3 is CASSQDFKAFF. CDR3 nucleotide sequence: TGTGCCAGCAGTCAGGACTTTAAAGCTTTCTTT.